The T cell receptor (beta chain) under discussion was sequenced for a study of CD8 T cells in Susac syndrome. Findings and caveats of the study: The study's TCR sequencing and HLA analysis covered a relatively small number of individuals, and the study acknowledged this.

TEMRA cells underwent FACS enrichment and CD8+ and CD4+ T cells underwent negative isolation. Notes on this clonotype: Its antigen is still unknown.

RNA amounts of 0.5 to 1 ug underwent reverse transcription with random hexamers. Amplification of TCR beta CDR3 was carried out by immunoSEQ multiplex PCR, which covered 54 Vbeta and 13 Jbeta segments. TCRdb ran MiXCR on the immunoSEQ multiplex PCR reads and lists one entry per CDR3 protein. The sample carries 150,000 to 200,000 distinct CDR3 sequences, around 94% recorded once. The CDR3 runs to 15 residues. Trimming removed 0 bases at V and 4 bases at J, with 11 bases between. CDR1 and CDR2 from the germline V gene are LNHNV and YYDKDF (reference sequence). Input material: CD4+ T cells from PBMCs. The TCR sequence derives from a human donor in good health. The chain carries TRBV15 and TRBJ2-3; a weak D match, TRBD1 (5 bases). CDR3 in DNA: TGTGCCACCAGCAGAGATATCCAGGGCTCAGATACGCAGTATTTT. The encoded protein is CATSRDIQGSDTQYF.